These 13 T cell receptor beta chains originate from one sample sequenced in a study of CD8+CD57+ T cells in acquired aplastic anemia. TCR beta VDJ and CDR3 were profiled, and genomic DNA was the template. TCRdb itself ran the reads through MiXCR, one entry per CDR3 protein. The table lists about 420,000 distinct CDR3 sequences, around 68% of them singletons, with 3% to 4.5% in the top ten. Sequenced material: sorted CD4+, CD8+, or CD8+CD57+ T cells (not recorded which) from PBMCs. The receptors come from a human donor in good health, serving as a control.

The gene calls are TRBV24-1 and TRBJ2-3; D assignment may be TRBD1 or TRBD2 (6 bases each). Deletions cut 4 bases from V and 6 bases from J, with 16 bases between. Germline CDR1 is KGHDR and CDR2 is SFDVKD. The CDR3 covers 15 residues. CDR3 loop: CATSDPSGAQDTQYF. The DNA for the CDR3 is TGTGCCACCAGTGACCCATCGGGGGCCCAGGATACGCAGTATTTT.

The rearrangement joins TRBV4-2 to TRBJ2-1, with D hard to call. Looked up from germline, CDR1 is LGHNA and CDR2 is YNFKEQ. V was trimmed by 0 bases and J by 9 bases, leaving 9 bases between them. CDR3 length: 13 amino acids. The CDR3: CASSQDLIGEQFF. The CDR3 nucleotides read TGTGCCAGCAGCCAAGATCTGATCGGTGAGCAGTTCTTC.

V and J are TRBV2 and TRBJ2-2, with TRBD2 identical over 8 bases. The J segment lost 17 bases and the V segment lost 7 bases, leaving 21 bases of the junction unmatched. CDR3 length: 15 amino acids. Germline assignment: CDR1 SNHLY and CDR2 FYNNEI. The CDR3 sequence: CASTRPGGLSGDSFF. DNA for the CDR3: TGTGCCAGCACCCGGCCGGGGGGGCTATCCGGGGATTCATTTTTT.

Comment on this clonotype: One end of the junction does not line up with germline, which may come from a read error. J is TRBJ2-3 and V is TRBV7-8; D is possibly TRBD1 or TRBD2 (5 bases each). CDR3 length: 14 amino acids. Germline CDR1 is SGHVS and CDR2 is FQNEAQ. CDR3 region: CASSPSPGQDNQKF. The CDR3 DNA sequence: TGTGCCAGCAGCCCGAGTCCGGGGCAGGACAATCAAAAATTT. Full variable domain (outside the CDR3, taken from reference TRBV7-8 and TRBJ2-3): GAGVSQSPRYKVAKRGQDVALRCDPISGHVSLFWYQQALGQGPEFLTYFQNEAQLDKSGLPSDRFFAERPEGSVSTLKIQRTQQEDSAVYLCASSPSPGQDNQKFGPGTRLTVL.

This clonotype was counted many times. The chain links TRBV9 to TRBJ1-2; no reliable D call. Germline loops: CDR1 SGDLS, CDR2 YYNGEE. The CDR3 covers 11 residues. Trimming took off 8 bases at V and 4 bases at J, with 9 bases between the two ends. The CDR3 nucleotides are TGTGCCAGTTTAGGGTTCTATGGCTACACCTTC. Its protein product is CASLGFYGYTF.

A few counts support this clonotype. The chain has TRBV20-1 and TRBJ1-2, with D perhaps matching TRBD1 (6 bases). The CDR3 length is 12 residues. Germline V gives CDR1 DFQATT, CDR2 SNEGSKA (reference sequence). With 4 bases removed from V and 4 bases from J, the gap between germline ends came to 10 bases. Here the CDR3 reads CSAMRGFYGYTF. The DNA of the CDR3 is TGCAGTGCTATGAGGGGGTTCTATGGCTACACCTTC.

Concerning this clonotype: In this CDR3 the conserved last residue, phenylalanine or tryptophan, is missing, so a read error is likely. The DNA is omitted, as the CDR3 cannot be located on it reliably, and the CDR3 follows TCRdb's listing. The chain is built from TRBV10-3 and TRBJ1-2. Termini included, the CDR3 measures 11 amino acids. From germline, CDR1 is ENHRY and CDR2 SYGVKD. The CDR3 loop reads CAIRGATGEVL.

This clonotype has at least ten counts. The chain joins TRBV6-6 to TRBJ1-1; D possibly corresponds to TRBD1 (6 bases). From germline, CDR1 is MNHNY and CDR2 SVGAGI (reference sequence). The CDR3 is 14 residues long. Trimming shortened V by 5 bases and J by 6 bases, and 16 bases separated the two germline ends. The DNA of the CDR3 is TGTGCCAGCAGTGCCCCAGGGGCCACCTCTGAAGCTTTCTTT. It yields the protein CASSAPGATSEAFF.

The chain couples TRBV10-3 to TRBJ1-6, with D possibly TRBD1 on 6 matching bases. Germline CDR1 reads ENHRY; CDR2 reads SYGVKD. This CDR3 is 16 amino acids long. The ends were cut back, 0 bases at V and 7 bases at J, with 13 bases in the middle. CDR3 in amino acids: CAISESRQDRNSPLHF. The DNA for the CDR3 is TGTGCCATCAGTGAGTCTAGACAGGACCGGAATTCACCCCTCCACTTT.

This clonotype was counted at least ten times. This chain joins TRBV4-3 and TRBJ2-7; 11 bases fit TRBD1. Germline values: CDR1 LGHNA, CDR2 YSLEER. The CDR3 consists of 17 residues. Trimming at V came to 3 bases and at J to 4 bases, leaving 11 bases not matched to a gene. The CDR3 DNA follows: TGCGCCAGCAGCCAGAACATAGGGACAGGGGGTTGGTACGAGCAGTACTTC. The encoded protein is CASSQNIGTGGWYEQYF.

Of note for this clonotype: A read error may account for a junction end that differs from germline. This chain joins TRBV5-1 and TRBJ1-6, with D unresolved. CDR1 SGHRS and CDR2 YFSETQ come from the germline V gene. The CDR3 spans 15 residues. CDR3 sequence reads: CASRPASGYNSPLHF. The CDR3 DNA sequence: TGTGCCAGCAGACCCGCGAGTGGGTACAATTCACCCCTCCACTTT. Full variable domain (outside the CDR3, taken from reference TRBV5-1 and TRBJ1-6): KAGVTQTPRYLIKTRGQQVTLSCSPISGHRSVSWYQQTPGQGLQFLFEYFSETQRNKGNFPGRFSGRQFSNSRSEMNVSTLELGDSALYLCASRPASGYNSPLHFGNGTRLTVT.

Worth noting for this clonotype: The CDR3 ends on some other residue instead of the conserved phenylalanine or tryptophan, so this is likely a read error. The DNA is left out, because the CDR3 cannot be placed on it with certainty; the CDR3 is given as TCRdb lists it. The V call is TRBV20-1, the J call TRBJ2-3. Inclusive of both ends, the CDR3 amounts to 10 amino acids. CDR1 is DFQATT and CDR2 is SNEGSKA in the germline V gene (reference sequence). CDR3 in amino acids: CSARRDTDYY.

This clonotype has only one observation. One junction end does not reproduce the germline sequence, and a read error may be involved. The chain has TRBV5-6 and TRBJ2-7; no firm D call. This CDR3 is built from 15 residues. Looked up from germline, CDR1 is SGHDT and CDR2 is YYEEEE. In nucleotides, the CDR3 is TGTGCCTGCAGGTGGTGGCAGCTGGCGGCCTACGAGCAGTACTTC. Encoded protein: CACRWWQLAAYEQYF.